In its sample, the clone carrying this T cell receptor (beta chain) was seen a few times. The antigen is undetermined. This specimen belongs to a study of beta chain features in type 1 diabetes. Study-wide results and caveats: Naive, central memory and Treg TCRB repertoires seemed to resemble each other more closely in patients than they did in healthy donors. Moderately but significantly shorter TCRB CDR3s were found in Type 1 diabetes patients in all four CD4+ subsets. Since sequencing was performed on cDNA, cells with high TCR expression could be over-represented.

Germline lookup yields CDR1 LGHNA and CDR2 YNFKEQ. The V end was cut by 0 bases, the J end by 2 bases, with 11 bases between. There are 15 residues in the CDR3. Reverse transcribing all isolated RNA meant expressed TCRB transcripts were sequenced. Data came from immunoSEQ multiplex PCR; TCRdb stores just in-frame clones and leaves some out. The repertoire consists of hundreds of thousands of clones, with around 15% occurring once and the leading ten covering just under 0.04%. Every donor provided one heparinised blood draw, which averaged about 120 mL. A CD45RO/CCR7/CD25/CD127/CD95/CD27 panel sorted naive, central memory, regulatory and stem cell-like memory CD4+ cells.

The receptor's source is a man younger than 35 with type 1 diabetes. The V call is TRBV4-2, the J call TRBJ2-7; D gene ambiguous. Sequenced sample: naive CD4+ T cells from blood. CDR3 DNA: TGTGCCAGCAGCCAAGATTTCGGACCGGCCTACGAGCAGTACTTC. The encoded protein is CASSQDFGPAYEQYF.